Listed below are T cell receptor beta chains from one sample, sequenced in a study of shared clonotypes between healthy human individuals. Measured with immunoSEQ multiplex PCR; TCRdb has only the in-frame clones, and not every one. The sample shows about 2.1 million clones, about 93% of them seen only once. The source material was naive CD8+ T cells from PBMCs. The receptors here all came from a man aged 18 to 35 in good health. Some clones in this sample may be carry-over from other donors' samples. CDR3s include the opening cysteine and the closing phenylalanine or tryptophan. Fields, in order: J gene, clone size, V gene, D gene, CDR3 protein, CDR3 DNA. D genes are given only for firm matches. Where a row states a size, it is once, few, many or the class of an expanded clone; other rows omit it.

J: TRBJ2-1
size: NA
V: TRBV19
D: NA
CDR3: CASSGERNEQFF
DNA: TGTGCCAGTAGTGGGGAGAGAAATGAGCAGTTCTTC

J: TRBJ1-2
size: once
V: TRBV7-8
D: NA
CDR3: CASSRGGRGGGPLGYTF
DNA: TGTGCCAGCAGCCGAGGAGGGAGAGGAGGGGGGCCTCTCGGCTACACCTTC

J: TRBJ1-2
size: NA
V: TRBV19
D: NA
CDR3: CASTPTGPLYGYTF
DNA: TGTGCCAGTACCCCGACAGGCCCACTCTATGGCTACACCTTC

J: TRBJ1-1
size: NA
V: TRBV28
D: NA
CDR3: CASSYPAGRNTEAFF
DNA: TGTGCCAGCAGTTACCCAGCAGGGAGAAACACTGAAGCTTTCTTT

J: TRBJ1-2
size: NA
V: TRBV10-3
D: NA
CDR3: CAISEYGDGYTF
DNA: TGTGCCATCAGTGAGTACGGGGATGGCTACACCTTC

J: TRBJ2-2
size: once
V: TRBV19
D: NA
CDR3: CASSSRDFPPGELFF
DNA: TGTGCCAGTAGTAGCCGGGACTTCCCTCCCGGGGAGCTGTTTTTT

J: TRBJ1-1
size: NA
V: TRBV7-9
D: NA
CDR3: CASSLSTEAFF
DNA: TGTGCCAGCAGCTTAAGCACTGAAGCTTTCTTT

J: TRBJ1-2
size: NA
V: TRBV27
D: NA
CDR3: CASSPLGLLDFGYTF
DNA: TGTGCCAGCAGTCCCTTGGGCCTCTTAGATTTCGGCTACACCTTC

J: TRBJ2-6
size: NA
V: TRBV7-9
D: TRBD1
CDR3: CASSFPPIDRAGANVLTF
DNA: TGTGCCAGCAGCTTCCCACCCATCGACAGGGCTGGGGCCAACGTCCTGACTTTC

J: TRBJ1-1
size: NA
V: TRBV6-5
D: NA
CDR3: CASSFVGSTEAFF
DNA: TGTGCCAGCAGTTTCGTCGGGTCCACTGAAGCTTTCTTT

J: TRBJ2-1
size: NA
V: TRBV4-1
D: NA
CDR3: CASSHPTGGYNEQFF
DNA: TGCGCCAGCAGCCACCCCACTGGGGGATACAATGAGCAGTTCTTC

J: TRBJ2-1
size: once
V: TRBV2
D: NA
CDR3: CASVKGGVGYNEQFF
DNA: TGTGCCAGCGTCAAAGGCGGAGTTGGCTACAATGAGCAGTTCTTC

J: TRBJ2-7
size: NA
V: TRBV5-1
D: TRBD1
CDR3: CASSPPDRGYEQYF
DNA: TGCGCCAGCAGCCCCCCGGACAGGGGCTACGAGCAGTACTTC

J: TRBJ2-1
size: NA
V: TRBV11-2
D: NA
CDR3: CASSPAGGVEQFF
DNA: TGTGCCAGCAGCCCGGCGGGCGGAGTAGAGCAGTTCTTC

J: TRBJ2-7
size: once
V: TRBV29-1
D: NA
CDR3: CSVRQTYSYEQYF
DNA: TGCAGCGTTAGACAGACGTACTCCTACGAGCAGTACTTC

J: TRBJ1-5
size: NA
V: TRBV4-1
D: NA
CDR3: CASSQETLYQPQHF
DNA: TGCGCCAGCAGCCAAGAAACACTCTATCAGCCCCAGCATTTT

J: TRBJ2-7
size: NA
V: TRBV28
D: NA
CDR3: CASRDSANYYEQYF
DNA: TGTGCCAGCAGGGATAGCGCGAATTACTACGAGCAGTACTTC

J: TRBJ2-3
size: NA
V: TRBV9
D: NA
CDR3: CASSVVEGTSTDTQYF
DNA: TGTGCCAGCAGCGTAGTCGAAGGGACTAGCACAGATACGCAGTATTTT

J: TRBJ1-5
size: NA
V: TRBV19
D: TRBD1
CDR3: CASSTDLDRGVDQPQHF
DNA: TGTGCCAGTAGTACAGACTTGGACAGGGGAGTCGATCAGCCCCAGCATTTT

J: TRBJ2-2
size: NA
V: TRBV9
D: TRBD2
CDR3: CASSPRDYRNANTGELFF
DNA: TGTGCCAGCAGCCCACGGGACTATCGAAACGCGAACACCGGGGAGCTGTTTTTT

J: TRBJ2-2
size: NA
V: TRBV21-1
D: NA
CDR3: CASSPRPGTGTEKYANTGELFF
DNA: TGTGCCAGCAGCCCCCGACCCGGGACAGGGACGGAGAAATACGCGAACACCGGGGAGCTGTTTTTT

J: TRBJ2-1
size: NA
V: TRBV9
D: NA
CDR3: CASSVADRPRDEQFF
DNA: TGTGCCAGCAGCGTAGCCGACAGGCCGCGGGATGAGCAGTTCTTC

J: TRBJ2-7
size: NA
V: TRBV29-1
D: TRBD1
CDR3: CSVVGDRGYEQYF
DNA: TGCAGCGTTGTTGGGGACAGGGGCTACGAGCAGTACTTC

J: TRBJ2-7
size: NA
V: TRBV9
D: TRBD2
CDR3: CASSGASGAYEQYF
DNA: TGTGCCAGCAGCGGGGCTAGCGGGGCCTACGAGCAGTACTTC

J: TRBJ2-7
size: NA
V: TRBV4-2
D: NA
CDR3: CASSQAGMTEQYF
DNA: TGTGCCAGCAGCCAAGCAGGGATGACCGAGCAGTACTTC

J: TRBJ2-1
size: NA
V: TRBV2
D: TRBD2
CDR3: CASNRLAGGGYNEQFF
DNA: TGTGCCAGCAACAGACTAGCGGGAGGAGGGTACAATGAGCAGTTCTTC

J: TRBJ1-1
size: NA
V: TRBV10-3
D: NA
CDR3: CAISESTERTFF
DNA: TGTGCCATCAGTGAGTCGACCGAGAGGACTTTCTTT

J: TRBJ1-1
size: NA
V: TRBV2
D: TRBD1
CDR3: CASRDRENTEAFF
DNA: TGTGCCAGCCGGGACAGGGAGAACACTGAAGCTTTCTTT

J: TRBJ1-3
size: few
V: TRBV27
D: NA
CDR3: CASSTGPYSGNTIYF
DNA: TGTGCCAGCAGTACCGGACCCTACTCTGGAAACACCATATATTTT

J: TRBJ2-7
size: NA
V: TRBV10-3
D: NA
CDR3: CAISGRDEQYF
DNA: TGTGCCATCAGCGGAAGGGACGAGCAGTACTTC

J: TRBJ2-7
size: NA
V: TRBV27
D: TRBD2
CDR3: CASSYGGSDEQYF
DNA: TGTGCCAGCAGTTACGGGGGGTCGGACGAGCAGTACTTC

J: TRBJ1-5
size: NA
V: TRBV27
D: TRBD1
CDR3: CASSLRGGTGGWGNQPQHF
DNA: TGTGCCAGCAGTTTAAGGGGGGGGACAGGGGGCTGGGGCAATCAGCCCCAGCATTTT

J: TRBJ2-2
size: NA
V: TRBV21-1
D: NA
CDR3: CASSNDTLPGQGHERELFF
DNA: TGTGCCAGCAGCAACGACACGCTACCGGGACAGGGACACGAACGGGAGCTGTTTTTT

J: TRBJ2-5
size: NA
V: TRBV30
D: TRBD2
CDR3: CAWSTVSGSKETQYF
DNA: TGTGCCTGGAGCACCGTTAGCGGGAGCAAAGAGACCCAGTACTTC

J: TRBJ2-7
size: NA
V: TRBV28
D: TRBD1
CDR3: CASRKNRGQEQYF
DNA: TGTGCCAGCAGGAAAAACAGGGGGCAGGAGCAGTACTTC

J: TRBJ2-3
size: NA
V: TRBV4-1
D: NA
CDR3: CASIKRQGLSADTQYF
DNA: TGCGCCAGCATCAAACGCCAGGGTTTGTCGGCAGATACGCAGTATTTT

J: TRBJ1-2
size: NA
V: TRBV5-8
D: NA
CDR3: CASSPKGPNYGYTF
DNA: TGTGCCAGCAGCCCGAAGGGTCCTAACTATGGCTACACCTTC

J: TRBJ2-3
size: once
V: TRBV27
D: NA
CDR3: CASSLSLAGRGDTQYF
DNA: TGTGCCAGCAGTTTATCGTTGGCAGGGCGGGGAGATACGCAGTATTTT

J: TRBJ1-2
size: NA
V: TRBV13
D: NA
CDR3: CASSLGGPLANYGYTF
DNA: TGTGCCAGCAGCTTAGGAGGACCCCTAGCAAACTATGGCTACACCTTC